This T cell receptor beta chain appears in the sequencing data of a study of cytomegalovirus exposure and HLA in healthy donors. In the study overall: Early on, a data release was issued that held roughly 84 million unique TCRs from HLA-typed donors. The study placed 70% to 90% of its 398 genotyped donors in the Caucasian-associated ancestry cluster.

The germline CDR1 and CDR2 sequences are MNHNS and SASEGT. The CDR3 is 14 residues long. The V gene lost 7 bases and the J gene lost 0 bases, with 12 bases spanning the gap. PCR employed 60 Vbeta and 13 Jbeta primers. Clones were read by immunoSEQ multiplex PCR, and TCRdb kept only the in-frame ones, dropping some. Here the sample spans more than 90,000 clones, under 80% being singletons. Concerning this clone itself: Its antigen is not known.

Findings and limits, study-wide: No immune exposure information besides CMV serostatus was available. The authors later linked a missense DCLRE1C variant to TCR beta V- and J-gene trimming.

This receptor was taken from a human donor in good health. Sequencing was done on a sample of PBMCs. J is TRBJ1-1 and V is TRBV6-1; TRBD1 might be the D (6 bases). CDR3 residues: CASTSGDMNTEAFF. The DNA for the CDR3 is TGTGCCAGCACCTCCGGGGACATGAACACTGAAGCTTTCTTT.